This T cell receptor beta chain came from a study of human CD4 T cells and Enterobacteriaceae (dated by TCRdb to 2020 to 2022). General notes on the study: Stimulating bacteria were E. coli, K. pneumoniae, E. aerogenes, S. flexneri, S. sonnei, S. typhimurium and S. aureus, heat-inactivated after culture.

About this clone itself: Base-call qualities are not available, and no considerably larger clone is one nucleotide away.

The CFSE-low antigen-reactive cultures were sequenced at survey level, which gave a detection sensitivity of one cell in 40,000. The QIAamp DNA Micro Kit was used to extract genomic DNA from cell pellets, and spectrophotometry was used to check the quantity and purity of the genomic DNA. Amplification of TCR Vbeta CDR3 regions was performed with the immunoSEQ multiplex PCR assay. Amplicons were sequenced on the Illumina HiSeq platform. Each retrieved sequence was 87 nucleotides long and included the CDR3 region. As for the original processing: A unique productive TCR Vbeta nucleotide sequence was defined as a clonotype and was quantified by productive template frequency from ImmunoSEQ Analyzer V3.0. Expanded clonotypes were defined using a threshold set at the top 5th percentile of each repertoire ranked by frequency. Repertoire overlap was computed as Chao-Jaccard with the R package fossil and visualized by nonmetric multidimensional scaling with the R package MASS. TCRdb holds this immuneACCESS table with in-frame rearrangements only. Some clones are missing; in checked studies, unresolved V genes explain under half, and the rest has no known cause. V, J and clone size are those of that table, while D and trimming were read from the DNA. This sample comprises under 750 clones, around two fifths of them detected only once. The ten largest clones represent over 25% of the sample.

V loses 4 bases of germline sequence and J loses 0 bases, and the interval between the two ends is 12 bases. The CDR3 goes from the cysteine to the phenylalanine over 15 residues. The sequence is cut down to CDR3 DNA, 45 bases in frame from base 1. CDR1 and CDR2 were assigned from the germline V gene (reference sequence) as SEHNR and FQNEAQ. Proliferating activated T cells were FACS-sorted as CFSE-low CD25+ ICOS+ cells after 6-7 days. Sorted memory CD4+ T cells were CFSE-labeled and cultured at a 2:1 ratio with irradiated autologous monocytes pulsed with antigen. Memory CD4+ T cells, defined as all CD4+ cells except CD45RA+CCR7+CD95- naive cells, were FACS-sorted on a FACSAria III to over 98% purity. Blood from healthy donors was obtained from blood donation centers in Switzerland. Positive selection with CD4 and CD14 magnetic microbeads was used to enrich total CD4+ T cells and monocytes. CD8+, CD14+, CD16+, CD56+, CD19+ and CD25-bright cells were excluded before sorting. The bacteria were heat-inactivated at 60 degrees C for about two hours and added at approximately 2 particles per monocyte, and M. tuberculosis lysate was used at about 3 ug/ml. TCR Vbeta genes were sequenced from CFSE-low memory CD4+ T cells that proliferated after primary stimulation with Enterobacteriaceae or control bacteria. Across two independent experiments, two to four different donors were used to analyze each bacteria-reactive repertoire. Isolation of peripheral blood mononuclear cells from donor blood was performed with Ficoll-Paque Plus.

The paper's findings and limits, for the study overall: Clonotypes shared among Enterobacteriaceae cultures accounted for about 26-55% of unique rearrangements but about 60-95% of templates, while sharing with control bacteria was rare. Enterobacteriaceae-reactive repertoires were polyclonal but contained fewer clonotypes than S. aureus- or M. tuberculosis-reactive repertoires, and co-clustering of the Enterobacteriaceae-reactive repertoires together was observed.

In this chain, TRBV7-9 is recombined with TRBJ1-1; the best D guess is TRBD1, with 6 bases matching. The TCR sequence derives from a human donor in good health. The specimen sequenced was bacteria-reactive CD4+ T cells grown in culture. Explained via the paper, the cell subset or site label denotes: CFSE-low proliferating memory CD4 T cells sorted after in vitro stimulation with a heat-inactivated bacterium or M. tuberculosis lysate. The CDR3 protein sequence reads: CASSSNSGVNTEAFF. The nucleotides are TGTGCCAGCAGCTCCAACTCAGGGGTGAACACTGAAGCTTTCTTT.